This T cell receptor beta chain was observed in a study of T cell repertoires in cytomegalovirus infection. On the study more broadly: As its CMV epitopes, the study selected recently identified HLA-C-restricted and well-studied HLA-B-restricted targets. Based on public TCR beta signatures, there were indications of CMV infection and of a matching HLA type. General observations from the study: HLA-C-restricted, CMV-specific TCR beta clonotypes were dominant ex vivo. Accumulated public TCR beta family frequency recognized individuals carrying CMV together with the relevant HLA.

TCRdb itself ran the reads through MiXCR, one entry per CDR3 protein. The sample lists around 750,000 distinct CDR3 sequences, about 31% occurring once. On this clonotype: Its target is not known.

This CDR3 is built from 15 residues. V was shortened by 4 bases and J by 1 base, with 14 bases between the two germline ends. Germline loops: CDR1 SGDLS, CDR2 YYNGEE. The sequence came from a human donor in good health (CMV status not recorded). Some clones in this sample may be carry-over from other donors' samples. The source material was cultured CD8+ T cells from PBMCs, sampled from culture after CMV antigen stimulation. The rearrangement joins TRBV9 to TRBJ2-5; the D is unclear. The CDR3 here is CASSSGQASQETQYF. CDR3 coding DNA: TGTGCCAGCAGCTCCGGGCAGGCCTCCCAAGAGACCCAGTACTTC.